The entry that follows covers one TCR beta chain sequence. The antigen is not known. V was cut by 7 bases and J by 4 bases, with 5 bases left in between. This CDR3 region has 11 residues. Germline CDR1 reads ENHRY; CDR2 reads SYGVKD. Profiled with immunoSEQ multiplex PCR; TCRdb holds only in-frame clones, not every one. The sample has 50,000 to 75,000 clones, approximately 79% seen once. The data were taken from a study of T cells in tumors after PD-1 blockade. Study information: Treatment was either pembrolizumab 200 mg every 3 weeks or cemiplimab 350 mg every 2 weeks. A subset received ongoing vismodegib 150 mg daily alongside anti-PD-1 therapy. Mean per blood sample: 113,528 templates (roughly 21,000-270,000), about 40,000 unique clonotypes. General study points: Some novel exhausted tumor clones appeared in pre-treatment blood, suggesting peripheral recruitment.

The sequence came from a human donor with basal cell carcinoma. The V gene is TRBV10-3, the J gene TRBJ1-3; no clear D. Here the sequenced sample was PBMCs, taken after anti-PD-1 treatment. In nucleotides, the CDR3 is TGTGCCATCAATGGGGGAAACACCATATATTTT. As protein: CAINGGNTIYF.